The rows below give T cell receptor beta chains drawn from one sample of a study of regulatory T cells in long-lasting Graves disease. TCRdb re-called the multiplex PCR reads through MiXCR, storing one row per CDR3 protein. The table includes hundreds of thousands of distinct CDR3 sequences, 16% detected once. The sample was also reused in another study, on T cells in Graves' hyperthyroidism and ophthalmopathy.

The source was peripheral blood mononuclear cells (PBMCs), collected at new diagnosis, from a patient treated with antithyroid drugs. Receptor source: a woman aged 25-40 years with Graves disease. CDR3s leave out the opening cysteine and the closing phenylalanine or tryptophan. D genes are given only for firm matches.

>TRBJ2-1|NA|TRBV30
AWRTMWGLSYNEQF
>TRBJ1-6|NA|TRBV30
AWSYSHREDSPLH
>TRBJ2-1|TRBD2|TRBV11-2
ASSLTSLAGTHEQF
>TRBJ2-1|NA|TRBV29-1
SVMTRTMVEQF
>TRBJ2-7|TRBD1|TRBV19
ARNRDSLLYEQY
>TRBJ2-7|TRBD1|TRBV12-3/TRBV12-4
ASSPARTGGSY
>TRBJ2-1|NA|TRBV19
ASMGAGEQF
>TRBJ1-1|TRBD1|TRBV10-3
AISAGTDDYEAF
>TRBJ2-1|NA|TRBV19
ACSERYNEQF
>TRBJ1-2|NA|TRBV20-1
SPLEGEETGGYT
>TRBJ1-2|TRBD1|TRBV10-3
ATSKTGDGYT
>TRBJ1-6|TRBD1|TRBV19
ATHGQGFGTYNSPLH
>TRBJ2-2|NA|TRBV28
ASRGKNTGELF
>TRBJ1-4|TRBD1|TRBV28
ASSSDREGEKLF
>TRBJ2-7|TRBD1|TRBV30
AWSLSRGSSYEQY
>TRBJ1-1|NA|TRBV4-1
ASSQATTEAF
>TRBJ1-2|NA|TRBV28
ASRPRVLGYT
>TRBJ2-3|TRBD2|TRBV7-8
ASSLKGISGRPTDTQY
>TRBJ1-2|NA|TRBV29-1
SVESGDT
>TRBJ2-3|NA|TRBV7-3
ASSSGLDTDTQY
>TRBJ2-7|NA|TRBV24-1
ATSEQGRGSEQY
>TRBJ1-5|TRBD1|TRBV5-5
ASSFGQASNQPQH
>TRBJ2-7|NA|TRBV2
ASTLALPAHEQY
>TRBJ2-5|TRBD1|TRBV29-1
SVETGRETQY
>TRBJ1-6|NA|TRBV20-1
SARGYGTWDSPLH
>TRBJ2-4|NA|TRBV2
ASSGGRAKNIQY
>TRBJ1-5|NA|TRBV29-1
SVGEGNQPQH
>TRBJ1-2|TRBD1|TRBV2
ASSPGTGFDGYT
>TRBJ1-3|TRBD1|TRBV5-1
ASSLDMGQADTIY
>TRBJ2-3|NA|TRBV12-3/TRBV12-4
ASTYPGQLAHTQY
>TRBJ2-1|TRBD2|TRBV18
ASSPPDSGRVGEQF
>TRBJ2-1|NA|TRBV7-9
TSSLQAGSYNEQF
>TRBJ2-1|NA|TRBV7-2
ASNQTLGEQF
>TRBJ2-7|TRBD2|TRBV28
ASSKAGVYNEQY
>TRBJ1-3|NA|TRBV28
ASSTSEASGNTIY
>TRBJ1-5|NA|TRBV28
ASSLGGWPQH
>TRBJ2-7|TRBD2|TRBV12-3/TRBV12-4
ASSPGLASKYEQY
>TRBJ1-2|NA|TRBV7-2
ASSLRTTNYGYT
>TRBJ2-1|NA|TRBV7-8
ASSPEAGSYNEQF
>TRBJ2-7|NA|TRBV13
ASSPRTDHYEQY
>TRBJ2-5|NA|TRBV20-1
SADRTVQETQY
>TRBJ1-1|NA|TRBV7-2
ASRRSPSPKAF
>TRBJ1-5|NA|TRBV6-1
ASSGTGQGRSYSNQPQH
>TRBJ2-7|NA|TRBV10-3
AISESPAPYEQY
>TRBJ2-5|NA|TRBV2
ASRMTDRYQETQY
>TRBJ2-3|NA|TRBV24-1
ATRDSLGADTQY
>TRBJ2-5|TRBD1|TRBV5-1
ASSSGQAQETQY
>TRBJ2-4|NA|TRBV5-1
ASSSESELYEQY
>TRBJ2-1|TRBD2|TRBV7-2
AGAGGQVNEQF
>TRBJ2-7|TRBD1|TRBV28
ASTAPQGAYEQY
>TRBJ2-7|NA|TRBV11-2
ASSQTGRAEQY
>TRBJ1-2|NA|TRBV28
ASSLTVNYGYT
>TRBJ1-5|TRBD1|TRBV20-1
SAREQGSSNQPQH